This T cell receptor (beta chain) comes out of a study of blood T cell repertoires in COVID-19. About the study: Acute and convalescent COVID-19 samples came from the United States, Italy and Spain.

This clone was picked up a small number of times. A Seattle source enrolled patients during active infection and followed them longitudinally. In the source study's methods: Reference gene primer amplification gave estimated nucleated cell counts. TCRdb's table, derived via immunoSEQ multiplex PCR, lists solely in-frame clones and lacks some. That table furnishes V, J and clone size, whereas the DNA furnished D and trimming. The sample gives around 120,000 clones, roughly 89% of which show up once; around 4.1% is in the top ten. This CDR3 has 14 amino acids. The sequence was collected from a woman in her sixties with COVID-19, enrolled during active disease. The sequenced material came from peripheral blood. The V gene is TRBV21-1, the J gene TRBJ1-1; the table's TRBD1 call for D was not verified on the DNA. TRBV21-1 is noted as a pseudogene. CDR3 nucleotide sequence: TGTGCCAGCAGCAAAGTATGCAGGGGAAACGAAGCTTTCTTT. This codes for CASSKVCRGNEAFF.